The 32 T cell receptor beta chains listed next were all sequenced from one sample in a study of blood T cells in healthy people across ages (dated by TCRdb to 2015 to 2017). The library was produced with 5' RACE. TCRdb records Illumina HiSeq 2500 as the sequencer. A second PCR of about 6 to 12 cycles was run with a J-beta primer mix and a sample-barcoded 5' primer. TCRdb itself trimmed the public reads at Q25 with fastp, ran MiXCR and retained productive beta chains. CDR3 protein sequences are deduplicated, and each keeps its most common genes and DNA. The sample profile shows 1.5 million to 2 million distinct CDR3 sequences; roughly 28% of them were found once. More than 6% of the sample rests with the top ten. What was sequenced was blood. These receptors were collected from a woman aged 25 to 39 in good health.

There are many counts of this clonotype. The J gene is TRBJ1-2, the V gene TRBV7-2; tentatively, D is TRBD1 (6 bases). Germline V gene sequence: CDR1 SGHTA, CDR2 FQGNSA. V dropped 5 bases and J dropped 6 bases, with 10 bases sitting between them. This CDR3 comprises 12 residues. DNA for the CDR3: TGTGCCAGCAGCCGTCGGACAGATGGCTACACCTTC. This codes for CASSRRTDGYTF.

This clonotype was seen repeatedly, ten times or more. This sequence joins TRBV5-1 and TRBJ2-7; D might be TRBD1 or TRBD2, each matching 6 bases. Trimming took off 0 bases at V and 5 bases at J, with 18 bases between the two ends. The CDR3 covers 16 residues. Germline V gene data show CDR1 as SGHRS and CDR2 as YFSETQ. CDR3 residues: CASSLAPAGTPNEQYF. The CDR3 nucleotides are TGCGCCAGCAGCTTGGCCCCGGCGGGGACACCTAACGAGCAGTACTTC. Full variable domain (rest looked up from reference TRBV5-1 and TRBJ2-7): KAGVTQTPRYLIKTRGQQVTLSCSPISGHRSVSWYQQTPGQGLQFLFEYFSETQRNKGNFPGRFSGRQFSNSRSEMNVSTLELGDSALYLCASSLAPAGTPNEQYFGPGTRLTVT.

The chain recombines TRBV11-2 with TRBJ2-3, with unresolved D. The germline gives CDR1 SGHAT, CDR2 FQNNGV. V was trimmed by 8 bases and J by 2 bases, leaving 11 bases between them. The CDR3 extends over 13 amino acids. The CDR3: CASGPATTDTQYF. CDR3 sequence (DNA): TGTGCCAGCGGTCCGGCCACCACAGATACGCAGTATTTT. The full variable domain, completed using reference TRBV11-2 and TRBJ2-3, is EAGVAQSPRYKIIEKRQSVAFWCNPISGHATLYWYQQILGQGPKLLIQFQNNGVVDDSQLPKDRFSAERLKGVDSTLKIQPAKLEDSAVYLCASGPATTDTQYFGPGTRLTVL.

This clonotype was recorded many times. The gene calls are TRBV10-3 and TRBJ2-7, with D perhaps matching TRBD1 or TRBD2 (5 bases each). This CDR3 is 13 amino acids long. Trimming shortened V by 4 bases and J by 2 bases, and 9 bases separated the two germline ends. Germline CDR1 is ENHRY and CDR2 is SYGVKD. CDR3 in DNA: TGTGCCATCAGTGTAGAGGGGCCCTACGAGCAGTACTTC. Its protein product is CAISVEGPYEQYF.

A note on this clonotype: The germline gene is not matched at one end of the junction; a read error may be the cause. The V gene is TRBV12-3 or TRBV12-4, the J gene TRBJ1-1; D not certain. This CDR3 has 13 residues. As DNA, the CDR3 is TGTGCCAGCAGTTATCAGGAAAACATTGAAGCTTTCTTT. It translates to CASSYQENIEAFF.

This clonotype turned up a few times. J is TRBJ2-7 and V is TRBV7-9; TRBD2 is a possible D gene (6 bases). V dropped 6 bases and J dropped 5 bases, with 17 bases sitting between them. This CDR3 region has 14 residues. The germline V gene encodes CDR1 SEHNR and CDR2 FQNEAQ (reference sequence). The CDR3 sequence: CASRPKEGNNEQYF. As DNA, the CDR3 is TGTGCCAGCAGGCCCAAGGAGGGGAACAACGAGCAGTACTTC. Full variable domain (remainder filled in from reference TRBV7-9 and TRBJ2-7): DTGVSQNPRHKITKRGQNVTFRCDPISEHNRLYWYRQTLGQGPEFLTYFQNEAQLEKSRLLSDRFSAERPKGSFSTLEIQRTEQGDSAMYLCASRPKEGNNEQYFGPGTRLTVT.

There are a few counts of this clonotype. Here the CDR3 reads CASSSSGTGLNTIYF. The CDR3 DNA sequence: TGTGCCAGCAGCTCCTCCGGGACAGGGCTTAACACCATATATTTT. This chain links TRBV12-3 or TRBV12-4 with TRBJ1-3; 9 nucleotides agree with TRBD1. With 6 bases clipped from V and 7 bases from J, the junction kept 10 bases outside the gene matches. CDR3 length: 15 amino acids.

The chain couples TRBV7-9 to TRBJ1-6; D not certain. This CDR3 is 17 amino acids long. Germline assignment: CDR1 SEHNR and CDR2 FQNEAQ (reference sequence). Trimming stripped 1 base from V and 2 bases from J, with 12 bases between. The CDR3 region has the DNA TGTGCCAGCAGCTTAGGGGTACAGAGCACCTATAATTCACCCCTCCACTTT. Protein sequence: CASSLGVQSTYNSPLHF.

The V and J genes are TRBV3-1 and TRBJ2-1; TRBD2 matches at 9 bases. V trimming: 1 base; J trimming: 7 bases; junction bases outside the gene matches: 5. This CDR3 contains 15 residues. The germline CDR1 and CDR2 sequences are LGHDT and YNNKEL (reference sequence). CDR3 loop: CASSQVAGGPNEQFF. DNA of the CDR3: TGTGCCAGCAGCCAAGTGGCGGGGGGGCCAAATGAGCAGTTCTTC.

This chain uses TRBV7-2 with TRBJ2-1; 7 bases map to TRBD2. Trimming cost V 1 base and J 10 bases; bases outside gene matches: 7. The CDR3 runs 14 residues. Per germline, CDR1 SGHTA and CDR2 FQGNSA. CDR3 protein: CASSLVGGGYEQFF. The CDR3 DNA is TGTGCCAGCAGCTTAGTTGGCGGGGGTTACGAGCAGTTCTTC.

This rearrangement joins TRBV12-3 or TRBV12-4 to TRBJ2-3, with unresolved D. V was clipped by 7 bases and J by 4 bases, with 9 bases between them. The CDR3 spans 12 residues. CDR3 residues: CASTLFPDTQYF. CDR3 DNA sequence: TGTGCCAGCACCCTTTTCCCAGATACGCAGTATTTT.

This clonotype has a count of ten or more. V usage is TRBV6-5 and J usage is TRBJ1-2; 7 bases are a match to TRBD1. The ends lost 4 bases at V and 7 bases at J; junction bases unmatched: 9. This CDR3 has 14 residues. The germline V gene encodes CDR1 MNHEY and CDR2 SVGAGI. CDR3 nucleotides: TGTGCCAGCAGTTCGGGACAGCTAGGGGCTGGCTACACCTTC. It encodes CASSSGQLGAGYTF.

The chain combines TRBV7-9 with TRBJ1-1, with D unresolved. Looked up from germline, CDR1 is SEHNR and CDR2 is FQNEAQ (reference sequence). The V gene lost 1 base and the J gene lost 0 bases, with 6 bases spanning the gap. The CDR3 runs to 14 residues. CDR3 bases: TGTGCCAGCAGCTTAGTGGCTCTGAACACTGAAGCTTTCTTT. It specifies CASSLVALNTEAFF.

The CDR3 sequence: CASSMAGYGAFF. CDR3 DNA sequence: TGTGCCAGTAGTATGGCAGGGTATGGAGCTTTCTTT. The chain couples TRBV19 to TRBJ1-1, with a weak D call TRBD1 (5 bases). Trimming left V 3 bases short and J 10 bases short, with 12 bases between. Germline CDR1 is LNHDA and CDR2 is SQIVND (reference sequence). The CDR3 has 12 residues.

This clonotype was recorded once. Just one base apart from a much larger clone, this may be a read error. The chain recombines TRBV28 with TRBJ2-3; no definite D call. CDR1 and CDR2 (germline): MDHEN, SYDVKM. V dropped 6 bases and J dropped 0 bases, with 10 bases sitting between them. The CDR3 has 14 residues. CDR3 amino acids: CASSRRYSTDTQYF. The CDR3 DNA sequence: TGTGCCAGCAGCCGACGGTATAGCACAGATACGCAGTATTTT.

This clonotype was observed at least ten times. The rearrangement uses TRBV7-2 and TRBJ2-7; D unclear. The CDR3 spans 15 residues. CDR1 is SGHTA and CDR2 is FQGNSA in the germline V gene. V was clipped by 2 bases and J by 2 bases, with 13 bases between them. CDR3 amino acids: CASSLRNAKTYEQYF. CDR3 sequence (DNA): TGTGCCAGCAGCTTAAGGAACGCCAAGACCTACGAGCAGTACTTC.

This clonotype has a count of ten or more. The V gene is TRBV5-1, the J gene TRBJ2-5; 7 positions agree with TRBD2. In germline, CDR1 is SGHRS, CDR2 YFSETQ. The CDR3 is 16 amino acids. Trimming took 0 bases from V and 4 from J; bases not matched to a gene: 9. The CDR3 sequence: CASSLGFGGIGETQYF. The CDR3 nucleotides are TGCGCCAGCAGCTTGGGTTTCGGGGGGATCGGAGAGACCCAGTACTTC.

This chain uses TRBV20-1 with TRBJ2-7, with 8 bases lining up with TRBD1. After removal of 0 bases from V and 5 bases from J, the junction contained 9 bases not matched to a gene. There are 15 residues in the CDR3. Germline-derived CDR1 and CDR2 are DFQATT and SNEGSKA (reference sequence). The CDR3 DNA follows: TGCAGTGCTAGAGATTTTGGGACAGGACGGCACGAGCAGTACTTC. As protein: CSARDFGTGRHEQYF.

Points on this clonotype: This may be a read error, as it is one base from a much larger clone. The gene calls are TRBV29-1 and TRBJ2-5; TRBD1 might be the D (6 bases). CDR1 and CDR2 (germline): SQVTM, ANQGSEA. The CDR3 is 15 amino acids. The V end was cut by 2 bases, the J end by 7 bases, with 20 bases between. The CDR3 DNA reads TGCAGCGTTGAATCGGACAGACAAGACCGGCGGACCCAGTACTTC. It specifies CSVESDRQDRRTQYF. The whole variable domain, remainder taken from reference TRBV29-1 and TRBJ2-5, is SAVISQKPSRDICQRGTSLTIQCQVDSQVTMMFWYRQQPGQSLTLIATANQGSEATYESGFVIDKFPISRPNLTFSTLTVSNMSPEDSSIYLCSVESDRQDRRTQYFGPGTRLLVL.

A few counts support this clonotype. This chain links TRBV12-3 or TRBV12-4 with TRBJ1-2; TRBD1 aligns across 7 bases. Trimming removed 3 bases from V and 4 bases from J; junction bases left unmatched: 5. This CDR3 has 14 amino acids. The CDR3 region has the DNA TGTGCCAGCAGTTTGGTAGGGGGCCTCTATGGCTACACCTTC. It specifies CASSLVGGLYGYTF.

This clonotype was observed many times. The V gene is TRBV6-6, the J gene TRBJ2-1, with D uncertain. The CDR3 contains 12 residues. Germline CDR1 reads MNHNY; CDR2 reads SVGAGI (reference sequence). V was pared by 10 bases and J by 8 bases, with 15 bases between. The CDR3 loop is CATSRPFDEQFF. The CDR3 DNA sequence: TGTGCCACCTCCCGGCCCTTCGATGAGCAGTTCTTC.

With regard to this clonotype: A much larger clone lies one base from this, so it may be a read error. The chain links TRBV2 to TRBJ2-1; tentative D call: TRBD2 (6 bases). The CDR3 is made up of 15 amino acids. Germline V gene lookup returns CDR1 SNHLY and CDR2 FYNNEI. CDR3 protein: CATTEIRDSCNERFF. The DNA for the CDR3 is TGTGCCACCACTGAAATCCGGGACTCATGTAATGAGCGGTTCTTC.

This clonotype was counted only a few times. DNA for the CDR3: TGTGCCAGCAGTGAAGCTCAATTCAATGAGCAGTTCTTC. It codes for CASSEAQFNEQFF. This sequence joins TRBV2 and TRBJ2-1; D gene uncertain. CDR3 size: 13 residues. Germline CDR1 SNHLY, CDR2 FYNNEI. Deletions cut 0 bases from V and 6 bases from J, with 6 bases between.

This clonotype was counted between two and nine times. In nucleotides, the CDR3 is TGTGCCAGCAGTTTAGGGGGGATCTACGGCAATGAGCAGTTCTTC. Its protein is CASSLGGIYGNEQFF. The chain has TRBV28 and TRBJ2-1, with D maybe TRBD2 (6 bases). CDR3 length: 15 amino acids. The V and J ends lost 2 bases and 6 bases respectively, with 14 bases between them. Germline CDR1 and CDR2: MDHEN and SYDVKM.

This chain uses TRBV6-2 or TRBV6-3 with TRBJ1-5; D not resolved. This CDR3 spans 14 amino acids. Germline CDR1 and CDR2: MNHEY and SVGEGT. V lost 4 bases, J lost 7 bases, and 14 bases lay in between. The CDR3 sequence: CASSSTNLEQPQHF. The CDR3 nucleotides are TGTGCCAGCAGTTCAACAAATCTGGAACAGCCCCAGCATTTT.

In regard to this clonotype: A single base separates this from a much larger clone, so it may be a read error. The chain recombines TRBV20-1 with TRBJ1-2; TRBD1 agrees at 7 bases. The CDR3 contains 12 residues. CDR1 is DFQATT, CDR2 SNEGSKA, per germline (reference sequence). In DNA form, the CDR3 reads TGCAGTGCCAGGGGGGGTCGCCTCGGCTACATCTTC. Translating it yields CSARGGRLGYIF.

This clonotype was detected only a few times. A junction boundary mismatches the germline segment, possibly from a read error. The chain has TRBV14 and TRBJ1-2; 7 bases are a match to TRBD1. Germline V gives CDR1 SGHDN, CDR2 FVKESK. The CDR3 extends over 16 amino acids. CDR3 sequence (DNA): TGTGCCAGCAGCCAAGTCCGGACAGGACTCAACTGTGGCTACACCTTC. Amino acids: CASSQVRTGLNCGYTF.

This clonotype was recorded a few times. J is TRBJ2-1 and V is TRBV12-3 or TRBV12-4; 12 positions agree with TRBD2. The CDR3 is made up of 15 amino acids. V was pared by 6 bases and J by 8 bases, with 8 bases of the junction left unmatched. CDR3 loop: CASRSSGRAADEQFF. In nucleotides, the CDR3 is TGTGCCAGCAGGTCTAGCGGGAGGGCCGCTGATGAGCAGTTCTTC.

The genes are TRBV2 and TRBJ2-2; TRBD1 might be the D (6 bases). The germline gives CDR1 SNHLY, CDR2 FYNNEI. The CDR3 loop spans 14 amino acids. The ends were cut back, 8 bases at V and 3 bases at J, with 13 bases in the middle. The CDR3 region has the DNA TGTGCCAGCGTCCGGGACATCTACACCGGGGAGCTGTTTTTT. It yields the protein CASVRDIYTGELFF.

This clonotype was seen many times. V gene TRBV15 combines with J gene TRBJ2-5; D not resolved. The CDR3 length is 13 residues. Germline assignment: CDR1 LNHNV and CDR2 YYDKDF (reference sequence). Trimming stripped 0 bases from V and 8 bases from J, with 10 bases between. The CDR3 protein is CATSRDRFDTQYF. In DNA form, the CDR3 reads TGTGCCACCAGCAGAGACAGGTTCGACACCCAGTACTTC.

To note about this clonotype: A much more abundant neighbour one base away suggests this may be a read error. The chain is built from TRBV29-1 and TRBJ2-1; no clear D. This CDR3 has 12 residues. The germline V gene has CDR1 SQVTM and CDR2 ANQGSEA. Trimming pared 4 bases from V and 9 bases from J, leaving 13 bases between. CDR3 loop: CSVGSGASEQFF. The CDR3, as DNA: TGCAGCGTTGGATCCGGAGCCTCTGAGCAGTTCTTC.

V and J are TRBV4-1 and TRBJ2-1, with 7 bases lining up with TRBD2. The trim removed 0 bases at V and 9 bases at J, leaving 5 bases unmatched. The CDR3 runs to 14 residues. Germline values: CDR1 MGHRA, CDR2 YSYEKL. CDR3 DNA: TGCGCCAGCAGCCAAGACGGGAGGTCTGTTGAGCAGTTCTTC. Encoded protein: CASSQDGRSVEQFF.